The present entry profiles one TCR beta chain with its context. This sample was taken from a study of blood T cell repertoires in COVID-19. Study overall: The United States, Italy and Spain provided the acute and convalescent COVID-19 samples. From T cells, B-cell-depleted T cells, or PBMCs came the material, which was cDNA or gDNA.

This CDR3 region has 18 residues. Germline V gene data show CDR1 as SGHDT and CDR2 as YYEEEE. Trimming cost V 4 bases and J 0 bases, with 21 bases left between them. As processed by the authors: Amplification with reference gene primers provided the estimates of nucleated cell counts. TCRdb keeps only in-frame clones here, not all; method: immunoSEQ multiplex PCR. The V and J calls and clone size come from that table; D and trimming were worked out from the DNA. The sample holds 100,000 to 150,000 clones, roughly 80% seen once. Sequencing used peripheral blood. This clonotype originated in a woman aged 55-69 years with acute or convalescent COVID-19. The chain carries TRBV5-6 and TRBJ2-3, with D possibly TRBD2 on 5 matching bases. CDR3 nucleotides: TGTGCCAGCAGCATACTCCATGTTCTAGCCTATAGCACAGATACGCAGTATTTT. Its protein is CASSILHVLAYSTDTQYF.